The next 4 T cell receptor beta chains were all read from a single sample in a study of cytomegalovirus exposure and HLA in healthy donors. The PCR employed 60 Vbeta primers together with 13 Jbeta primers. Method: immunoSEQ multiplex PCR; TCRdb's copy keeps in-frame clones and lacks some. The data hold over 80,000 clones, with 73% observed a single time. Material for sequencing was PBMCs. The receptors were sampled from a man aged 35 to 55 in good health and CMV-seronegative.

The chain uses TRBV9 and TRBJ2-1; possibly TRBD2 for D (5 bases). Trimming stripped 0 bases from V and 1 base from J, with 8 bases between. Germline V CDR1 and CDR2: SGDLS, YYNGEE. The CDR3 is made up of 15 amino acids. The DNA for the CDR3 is TGTGCCAGCAGCGTAGCAGCGGCTTCCTACAATGAGCAGTTCTTC. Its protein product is CASSVAAASYNEQFF.

The chain's CDR3 is CASSITGTGFTEAFF. CDR3 DNA sequence: TGTGCCAGCAGTATAACCGGGACAGGGTTCACTGAAGCTTTCTTT. V gene TRBV2 combines with J gene TRBJ1-1; TRBD1 matches at 9 bases. Germline trimming cut 5 bases from V and 4 bases from J; bases unmatched to any gene: 8. The CDR3 runs to 15 residues. Germline CDR1 SNHLY, CDR2 FYNNEI.

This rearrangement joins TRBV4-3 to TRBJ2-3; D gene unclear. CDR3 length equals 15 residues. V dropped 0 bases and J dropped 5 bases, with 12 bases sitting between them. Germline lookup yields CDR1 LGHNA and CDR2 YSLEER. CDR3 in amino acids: CASSQDLESLDTQYF. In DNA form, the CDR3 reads TGCGCCAGCAGCCAAGATCTGGAGTCTCTAGATACGCAGTATTTT.

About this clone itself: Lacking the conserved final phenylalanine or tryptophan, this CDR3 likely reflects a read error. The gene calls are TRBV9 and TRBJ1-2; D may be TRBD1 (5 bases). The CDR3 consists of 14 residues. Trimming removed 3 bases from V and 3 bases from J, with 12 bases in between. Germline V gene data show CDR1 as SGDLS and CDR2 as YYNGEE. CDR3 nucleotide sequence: TGTGCCAGCAGCGAAGGGACGTGGGACTATGGCTACACCGTC. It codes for CASSEGTWDYGYTV.